What follows is one T cell receptor (beta chain) and its context. Its target is not known. Other DNA sequences from this sample encode an identical CDR3 as well. CDR1 is SNHLY and CDR2 is FYNNEI in the germline V gene. The CDR3 runs 14 residues. Losses at the gene ends were 5 bases for V and 0 bases for J; bases not matched to a gene: 1. The PCR used 60 Vbeta and 13 Jbeta primers. Assay used: immunoSEQ multiplex PCR; TCRdb lists only in-frame clones, some missing. The top ten clones hold 2% to 2.5% of a sample with 90,000 to 120,000 clones, roughly 80% of them seen once. The data originate from a study of cytomegalovirus exposure and HLA in healthy donors. Points from the study as a whole: Later analysis identified several of the most significant clusters that appeared linked to common viral pathogens.

Donors counted as nominally healthy when sampled, yet unrecorded immune exposures were likely. Source material: PBMCs. This receptor was taken from a man aged 30 to 45 in good health and CMV-seronegative. The chain is built from TRBV2 and TRBJ1-5, with 7 positions matching TRBD1. The CDR3 DNA is TGTGCCAGCAGTAACAGGGGTAGCAATCAGCCCCAGCATTTT. This codes for CASSNRGSNQPQHF.